This T cell receptor (beta chain) was retrieved from a study of vaccination effects on CD4 cells after COVID-19. Repertoires were generated with immunoSEQ multiplex PCR, while TCRdb's copy carries only in-frame clones and drops some. The table has around 26,000 clones, roughly four fifths seen once. The authors isolated CD4+ T cells after 9 to 10 days of culture. V lost 4 bases to trimming and J lost 6 bases; unmatched junction nucleotides: 10. This CDR3 region has 17 residues. Germline values: CDR1 MGHRA, CDR2 YSYEKL. The sample holds a few counts of this clone. The antigen is undetermined. The receptor comes from a human donor who received a COVID-19 vaccine. This chain joins TRBV4-1 and TRBJ1-6, with 9 bases that match TRBD1. Specimen: CD4+ T cells from PBMCs cultured without peptide, collected before COVID-19 vaccination. DNA of the CDR3: TGCGCCAGCAGCCGAGAACCCGGACAGGGGAGTAATTCACCCCTCCACTTT. Encoded protein: CASSREPGQGSNSPLHF.